The present T cell receptor beta chain was sequenced within a study of T cells in Graves' hyperthyroidism and ophthalmopathy. This clonotype was observed a few times. From RNA transcripts, TCR beta CDR3 regions were amplified. Researchers ran a first-round RT-PCR on the TCR CDR3 using the HTBI primer set. One entry per CDR3 protein, called by TCRdb with MiXCR from the multiplex PCR reads. This table holds 500,000 to 650,000 distinct CDR3 sequences, about 15% found once. The clonotype was recovered from a woman aged 18-29 years with Graves' ophthalmopathy. The sequenced sample consisted of blood.

The CDR3 reads CASSLWTPTDTQYF. The CDR3, as DNA: TGTGCCAGCAGTTTATGGACCCCCACAGATACGCAGTATTTT. The chain couples TRBV27 to TRBJ2-3; unclear D gene. This CDR3 is 14 amino acids long. The V and J ends lost 1 base and 2 bases respectively, with 7 bases between them. Germline CDR1 is MNHEY and CDR2 is SMNVEV (reference sequence).